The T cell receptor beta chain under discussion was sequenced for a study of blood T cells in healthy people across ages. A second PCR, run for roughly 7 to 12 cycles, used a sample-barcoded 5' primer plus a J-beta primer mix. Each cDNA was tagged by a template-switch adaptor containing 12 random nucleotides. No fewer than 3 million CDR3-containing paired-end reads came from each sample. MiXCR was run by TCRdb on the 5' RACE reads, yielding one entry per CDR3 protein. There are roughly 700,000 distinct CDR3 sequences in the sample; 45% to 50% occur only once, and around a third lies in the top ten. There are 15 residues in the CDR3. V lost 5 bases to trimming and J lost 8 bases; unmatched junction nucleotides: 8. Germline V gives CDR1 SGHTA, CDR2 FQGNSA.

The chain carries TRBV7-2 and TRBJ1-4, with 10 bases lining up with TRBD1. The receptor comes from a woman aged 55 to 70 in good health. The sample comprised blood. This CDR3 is CASSTRQGAREKLFF. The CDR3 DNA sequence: TGTGCCAGCAGCACCAGACAGGGGGCGCGGGAAAAACTGTTTTTT.